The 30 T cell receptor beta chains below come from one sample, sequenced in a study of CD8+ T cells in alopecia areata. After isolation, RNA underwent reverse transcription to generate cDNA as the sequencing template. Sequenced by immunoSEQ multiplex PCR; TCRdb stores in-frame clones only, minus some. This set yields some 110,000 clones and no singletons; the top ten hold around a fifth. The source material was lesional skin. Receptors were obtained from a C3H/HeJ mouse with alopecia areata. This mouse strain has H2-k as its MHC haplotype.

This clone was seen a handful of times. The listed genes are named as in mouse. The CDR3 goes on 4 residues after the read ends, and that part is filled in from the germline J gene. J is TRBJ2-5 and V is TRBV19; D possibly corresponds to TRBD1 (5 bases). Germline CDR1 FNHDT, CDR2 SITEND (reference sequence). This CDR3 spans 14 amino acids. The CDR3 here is CASSSRQRVDTQYF. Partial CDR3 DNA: TGTGCCAGCAGTTCCCGACAGAGGGTAGAC. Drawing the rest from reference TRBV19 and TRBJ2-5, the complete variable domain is GGIITQTPKFLIGQEGQKLTLKCQQNFNHDTMYWYRQDSGKGLRLIYYSITENDLQKGDLSEGYDASREKKSSFSLTVTSAQKNEMAVFLCASSSRQRVDTQYFGPGTRLLVL.

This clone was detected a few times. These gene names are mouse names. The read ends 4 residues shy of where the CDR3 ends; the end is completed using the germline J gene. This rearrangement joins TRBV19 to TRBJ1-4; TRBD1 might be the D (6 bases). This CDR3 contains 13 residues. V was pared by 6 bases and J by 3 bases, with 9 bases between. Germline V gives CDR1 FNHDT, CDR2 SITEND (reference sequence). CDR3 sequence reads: CASTGAPNERLFF. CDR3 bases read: TGTGCCAGCACAGGGGCGCCCAACGAA. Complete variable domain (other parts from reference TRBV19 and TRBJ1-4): GGIITQTPKFLIGQEGQKLTLKCQQNFNHDTMYWYRQDSGKGLRLIYYSITENDLQKGDLSEGYDASREKKSSFSLTVTSAQKNEMAVFLCASTGAPNERLFFGHGTKLSVL.

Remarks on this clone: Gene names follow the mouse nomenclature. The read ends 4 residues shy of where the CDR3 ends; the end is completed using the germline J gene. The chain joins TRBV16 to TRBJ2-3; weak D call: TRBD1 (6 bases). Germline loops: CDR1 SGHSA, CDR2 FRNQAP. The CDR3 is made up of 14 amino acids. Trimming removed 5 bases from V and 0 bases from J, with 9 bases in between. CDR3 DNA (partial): TGTGCAAGCAGCCCGGGACATAGTGCAGAA. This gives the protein CASSPGHSAE. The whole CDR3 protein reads CASSPGHSAETLYF.

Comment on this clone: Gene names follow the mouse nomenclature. Incomplete CDR3 DNA: TGTGCCAGCGGTGAGCCCTGGGGGGTGAAC. Translating gives CASGEPWGVN. The CDR3 reads in full as CASGEPWGVNTLYF. The rearrangement joins TRBV13-2 to TRBJ2-4; 8 nucleotides agree with TRBD2. Read coverage stops 4 residues before the CDR3 terminus; the germline J gene supplies the remainder. Germline-derived CDR1 and CDR2 are NNHNN and SYGAGS (reference sequence). CDR3 length: 14 residues.

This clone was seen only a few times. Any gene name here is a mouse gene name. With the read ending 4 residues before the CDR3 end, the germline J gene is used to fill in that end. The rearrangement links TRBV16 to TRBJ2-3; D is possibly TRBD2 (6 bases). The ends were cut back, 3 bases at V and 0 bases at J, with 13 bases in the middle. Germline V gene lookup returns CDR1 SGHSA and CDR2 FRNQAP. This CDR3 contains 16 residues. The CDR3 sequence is CASSFGLGPSAETLYF. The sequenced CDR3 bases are TGTGCAAGCAGCTTTGGTCTGGGGCCTAGTGCAGAA.

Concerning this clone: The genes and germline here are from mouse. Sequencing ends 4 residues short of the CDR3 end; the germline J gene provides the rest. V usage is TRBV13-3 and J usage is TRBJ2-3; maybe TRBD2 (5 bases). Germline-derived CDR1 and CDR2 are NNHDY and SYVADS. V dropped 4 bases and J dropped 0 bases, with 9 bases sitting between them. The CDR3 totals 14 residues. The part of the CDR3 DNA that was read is TGTGCCAGCAGTAGCAGGACTAGTGCAGAA. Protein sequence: CASSSRTSAE. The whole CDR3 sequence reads CASSSRTSAETLYF.

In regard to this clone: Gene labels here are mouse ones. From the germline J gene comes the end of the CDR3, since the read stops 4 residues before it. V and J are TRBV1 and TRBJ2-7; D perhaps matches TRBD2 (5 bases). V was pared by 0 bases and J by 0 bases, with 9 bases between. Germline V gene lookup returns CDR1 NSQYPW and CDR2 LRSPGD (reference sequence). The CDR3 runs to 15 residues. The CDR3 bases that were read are TGCACCTGCAGTGCAGAGCTGGGCGCCTCCTAT. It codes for CTCSAELGASY. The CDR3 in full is CTCSAELGASYEQYF.

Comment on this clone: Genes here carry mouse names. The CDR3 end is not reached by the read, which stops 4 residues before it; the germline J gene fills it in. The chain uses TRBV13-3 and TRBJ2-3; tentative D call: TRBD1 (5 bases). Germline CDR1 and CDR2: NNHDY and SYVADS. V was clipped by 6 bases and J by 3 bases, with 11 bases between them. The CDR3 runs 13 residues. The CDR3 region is CASNQEGAETLYF. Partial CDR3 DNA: TGTGCCAGCAACCAGGAGGGGGCAGAA.

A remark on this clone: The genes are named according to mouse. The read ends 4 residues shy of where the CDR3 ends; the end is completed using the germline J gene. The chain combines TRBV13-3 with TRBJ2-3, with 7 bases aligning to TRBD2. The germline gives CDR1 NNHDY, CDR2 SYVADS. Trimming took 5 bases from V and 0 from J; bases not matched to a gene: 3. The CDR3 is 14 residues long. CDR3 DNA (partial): TGTGCCAGCAGATGGGGGGTTAGTGCAGAA. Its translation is CASRWGVSAE. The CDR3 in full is CASRWGVSAETLYF.

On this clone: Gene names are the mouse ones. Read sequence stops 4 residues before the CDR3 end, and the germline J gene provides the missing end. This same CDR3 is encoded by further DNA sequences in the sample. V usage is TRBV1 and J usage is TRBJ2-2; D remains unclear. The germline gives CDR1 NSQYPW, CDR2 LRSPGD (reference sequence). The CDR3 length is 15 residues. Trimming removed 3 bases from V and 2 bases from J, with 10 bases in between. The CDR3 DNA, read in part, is TGCACCTGCAGTGCGCGGCAGGCTAACACCGGG. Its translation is CTCSARQANTG. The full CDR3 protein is CTCSARQANTGQLYF.

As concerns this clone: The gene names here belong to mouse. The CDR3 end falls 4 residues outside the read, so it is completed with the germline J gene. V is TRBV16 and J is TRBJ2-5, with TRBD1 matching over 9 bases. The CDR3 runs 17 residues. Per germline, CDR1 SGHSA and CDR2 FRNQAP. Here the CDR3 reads CASSLDPGQGNVDTQYF. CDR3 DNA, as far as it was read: TGTGCAAGCAGCTTAGATCCTGGACAGGGGAACGTAGAC.

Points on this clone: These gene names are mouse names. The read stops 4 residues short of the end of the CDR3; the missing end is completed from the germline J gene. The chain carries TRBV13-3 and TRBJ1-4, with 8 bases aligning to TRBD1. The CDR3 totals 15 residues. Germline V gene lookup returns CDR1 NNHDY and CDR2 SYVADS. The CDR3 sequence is CASSDVPGGSERLFF. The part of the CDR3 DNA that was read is TGTGCCAGCAGTGATGTTCCAGGGGGCAGCGAA.

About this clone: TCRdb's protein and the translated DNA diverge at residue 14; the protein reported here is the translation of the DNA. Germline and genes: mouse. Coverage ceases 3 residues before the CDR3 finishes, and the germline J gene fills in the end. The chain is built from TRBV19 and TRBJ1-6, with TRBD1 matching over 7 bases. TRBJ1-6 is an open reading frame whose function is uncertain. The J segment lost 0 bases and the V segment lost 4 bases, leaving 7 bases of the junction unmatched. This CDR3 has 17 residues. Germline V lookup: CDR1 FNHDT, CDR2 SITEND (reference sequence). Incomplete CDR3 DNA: TGTGCCAGCAGTTCCCGGGACAGAAATTCCTATAATTCGCCC. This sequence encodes CASSSRDRNSYNSP. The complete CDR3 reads CASSSRDRNSYNSPLYF.

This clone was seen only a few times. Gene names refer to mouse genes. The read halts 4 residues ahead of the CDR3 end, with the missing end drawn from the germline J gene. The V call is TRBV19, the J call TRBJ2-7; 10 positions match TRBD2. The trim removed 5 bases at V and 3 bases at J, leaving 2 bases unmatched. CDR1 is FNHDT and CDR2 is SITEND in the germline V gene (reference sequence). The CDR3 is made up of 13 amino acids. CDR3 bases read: TGTGCCAGCAGGACTGGGGGGCACTAT. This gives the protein CASRTGGHY. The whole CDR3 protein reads CASRTGGHYEQYF.

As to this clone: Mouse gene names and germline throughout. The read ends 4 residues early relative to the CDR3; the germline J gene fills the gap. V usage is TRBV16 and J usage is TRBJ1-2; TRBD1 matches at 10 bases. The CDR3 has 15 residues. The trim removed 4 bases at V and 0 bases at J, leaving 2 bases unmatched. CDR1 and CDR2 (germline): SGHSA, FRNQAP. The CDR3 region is CASSSGQGANSDYTF. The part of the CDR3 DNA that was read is TGTGCAAGCAGCTCAGGACAGGGGGCAAACTCC. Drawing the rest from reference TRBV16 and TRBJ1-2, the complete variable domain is NAGVIQTPRHKVTGKGQEATLWCEPISGHSAVFWYRQTIVQGLEFLTYFRNQAPIDDSGMPKERFSAQMPNQSHSTLKIQSTQPQDSAVYLCASSSGQGANSDYTFGSGTRLLVI.

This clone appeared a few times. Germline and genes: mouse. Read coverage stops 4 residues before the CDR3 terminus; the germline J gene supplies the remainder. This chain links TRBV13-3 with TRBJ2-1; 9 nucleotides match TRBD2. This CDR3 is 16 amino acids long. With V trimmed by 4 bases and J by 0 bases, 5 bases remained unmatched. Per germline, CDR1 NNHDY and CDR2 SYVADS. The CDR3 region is CASSPDWGHNYAEQFF. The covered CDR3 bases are TGTGCCAGCAGTCCGGACTGGGGACATAACTATGCT.

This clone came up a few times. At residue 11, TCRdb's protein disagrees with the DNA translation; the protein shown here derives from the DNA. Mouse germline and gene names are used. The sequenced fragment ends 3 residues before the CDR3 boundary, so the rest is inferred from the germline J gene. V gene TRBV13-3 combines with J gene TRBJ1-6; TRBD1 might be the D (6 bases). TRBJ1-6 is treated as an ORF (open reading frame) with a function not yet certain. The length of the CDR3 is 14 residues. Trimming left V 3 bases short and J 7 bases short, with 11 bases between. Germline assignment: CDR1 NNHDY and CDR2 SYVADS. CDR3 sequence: CASSGRTENSPLYF. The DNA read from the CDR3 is TGTGCCAGCAGTGGGAGGACAGAAAATTCGCCC.

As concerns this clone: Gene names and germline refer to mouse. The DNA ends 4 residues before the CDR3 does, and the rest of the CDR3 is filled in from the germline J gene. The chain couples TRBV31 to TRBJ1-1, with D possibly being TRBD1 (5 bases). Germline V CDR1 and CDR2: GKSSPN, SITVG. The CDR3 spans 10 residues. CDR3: CAWRGGEVFF. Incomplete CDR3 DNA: TGTGCCTGGAGGGGGGGA. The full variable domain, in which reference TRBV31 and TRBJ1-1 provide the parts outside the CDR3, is AQTIHQWPVAEIKAVGSPLSLGCTIKGKSSPNLYWYWQATGGTLQQLFYSITVGQVESVVQLNLSASRPKDDQFILSTEKLLLSHSGFYLCAWRGGEVFFGKGTRLTVV.

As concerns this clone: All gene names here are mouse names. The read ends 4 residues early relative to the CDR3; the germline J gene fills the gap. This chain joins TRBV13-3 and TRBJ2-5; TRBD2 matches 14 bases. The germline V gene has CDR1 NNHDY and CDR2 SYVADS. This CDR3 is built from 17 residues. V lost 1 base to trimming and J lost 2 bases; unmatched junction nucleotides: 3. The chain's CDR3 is CASSDRDWGGFQDTQYF. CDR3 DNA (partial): TGTGCCAGCAGTGATAGGGACTGGGGGGGCTTCCAAGAC.

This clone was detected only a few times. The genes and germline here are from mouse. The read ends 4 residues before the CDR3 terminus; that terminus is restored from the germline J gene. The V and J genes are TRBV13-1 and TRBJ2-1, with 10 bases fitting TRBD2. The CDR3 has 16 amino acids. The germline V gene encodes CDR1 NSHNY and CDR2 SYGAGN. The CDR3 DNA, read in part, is TGTGCCAGCAGTGATGCAGGGGACTGGGGCCGAGCT. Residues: CASSDAGDWGRA. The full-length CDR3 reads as CASSDAGDWGRAEQFF.

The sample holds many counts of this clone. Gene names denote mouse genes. The covered CDR3 bases are TGTGCCAGCAGTGATGCAGGGACAGGGGATCCCACA. Translating it yields CASSDAGTGDPT. The entire CDR3 protein is CASSDAGTGDPTEVFF. J is TRBJ1-1 and V is TRBV13-3; 10 bases align to TRBD1. The read gets to within 4 residues of the CDR3 end, and the germline J gene fills in the rest. V dropped 0 bases and J dropped 4; count of bases not matched to a gene: 6. CDR1 and CDR2 from the germline V gene are NNHDY and SYVADS. The length of the CDR3 is 16 residues.

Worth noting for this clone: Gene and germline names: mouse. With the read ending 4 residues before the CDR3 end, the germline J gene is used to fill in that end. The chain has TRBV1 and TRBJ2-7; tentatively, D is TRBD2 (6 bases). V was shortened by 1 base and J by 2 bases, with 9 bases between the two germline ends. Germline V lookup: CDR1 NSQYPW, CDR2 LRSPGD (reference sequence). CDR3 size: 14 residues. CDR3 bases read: TGCACCTGCAGTGCAGGGGGGGAGACCTAT. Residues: CTCSAGGETY. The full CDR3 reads CTCSAGGETYEQYF. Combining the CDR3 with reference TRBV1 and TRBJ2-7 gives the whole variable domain VTLLEQNPRWRLVPRGQAVNLRCILKNSQYPWMSWYQQDLQKQLQWLFTLRSPGDKEVKSLPGADYLATRVTDTELRLQVANMSQGRTLYCTCSAGGETYEQYFGPGTRLTVL.

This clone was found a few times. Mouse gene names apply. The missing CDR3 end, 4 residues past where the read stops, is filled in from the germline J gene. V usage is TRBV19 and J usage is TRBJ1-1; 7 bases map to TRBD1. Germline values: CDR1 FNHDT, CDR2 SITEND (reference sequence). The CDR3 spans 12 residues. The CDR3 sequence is CASSGGGPEVFF. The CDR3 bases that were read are TGTGCCAGCAGTGGAGGGGGCCCA.

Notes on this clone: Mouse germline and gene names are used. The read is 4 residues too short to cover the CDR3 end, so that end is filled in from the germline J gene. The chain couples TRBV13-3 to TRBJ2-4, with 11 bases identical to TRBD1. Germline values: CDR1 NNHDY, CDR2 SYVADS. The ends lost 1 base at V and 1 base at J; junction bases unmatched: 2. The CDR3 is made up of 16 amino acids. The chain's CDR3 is CASSDRTGGRQNTLYF. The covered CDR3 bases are TGTGCCAGCAGTGATCGGACAGGGGGCCGTCAAAAC.

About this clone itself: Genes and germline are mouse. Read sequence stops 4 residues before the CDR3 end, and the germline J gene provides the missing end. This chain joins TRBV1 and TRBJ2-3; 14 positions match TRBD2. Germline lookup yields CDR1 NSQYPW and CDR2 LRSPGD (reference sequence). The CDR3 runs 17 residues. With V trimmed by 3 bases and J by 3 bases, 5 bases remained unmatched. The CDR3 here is CTCSAGDWGGAAETLYF. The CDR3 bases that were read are TGCACCTGCAGTGCTGGGGACTGGGGGGGCGCAGCAGAA.

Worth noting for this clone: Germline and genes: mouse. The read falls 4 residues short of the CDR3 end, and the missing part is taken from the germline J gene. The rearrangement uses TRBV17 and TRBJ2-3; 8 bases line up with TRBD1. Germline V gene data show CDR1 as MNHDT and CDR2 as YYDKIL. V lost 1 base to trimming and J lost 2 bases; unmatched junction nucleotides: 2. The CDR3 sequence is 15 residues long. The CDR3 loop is CASSRGTGNAETLYF. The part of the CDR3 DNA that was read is TGTGCTAGCAGTAGAGGGACAGGGAATGCAGAA.

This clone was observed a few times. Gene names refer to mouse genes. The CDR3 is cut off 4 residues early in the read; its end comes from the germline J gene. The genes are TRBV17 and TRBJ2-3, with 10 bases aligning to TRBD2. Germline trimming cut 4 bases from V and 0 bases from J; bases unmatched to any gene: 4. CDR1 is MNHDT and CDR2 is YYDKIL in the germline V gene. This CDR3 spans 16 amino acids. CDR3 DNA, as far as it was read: TGTGCTAGCAGTAAGGGACTGGGGACTAGTGCAGAA. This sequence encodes CASSKGLGTSAE. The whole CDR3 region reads CASSKGLGTSAETLYF.

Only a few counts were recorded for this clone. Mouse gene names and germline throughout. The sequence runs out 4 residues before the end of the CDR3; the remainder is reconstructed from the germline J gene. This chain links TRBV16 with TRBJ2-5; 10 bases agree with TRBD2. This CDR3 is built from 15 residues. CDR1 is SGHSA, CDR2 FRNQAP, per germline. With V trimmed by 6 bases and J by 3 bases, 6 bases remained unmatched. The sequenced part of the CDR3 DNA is TGTGCAAGCAGGGCGGGACTGGGGACACAAGAC. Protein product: CASRAGLGTQD. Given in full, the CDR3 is CASRAGLGTQDTQYF.

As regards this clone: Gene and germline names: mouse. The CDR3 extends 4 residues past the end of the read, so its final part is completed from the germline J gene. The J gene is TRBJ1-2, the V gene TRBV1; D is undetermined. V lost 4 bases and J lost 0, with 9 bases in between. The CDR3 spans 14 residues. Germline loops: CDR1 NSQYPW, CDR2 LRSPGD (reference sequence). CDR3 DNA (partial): TGCACCTGCAGTGAACACCTTGCAAACTCC. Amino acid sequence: CTCSEHLANS. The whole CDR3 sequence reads CTCSEHLANSDYTF.

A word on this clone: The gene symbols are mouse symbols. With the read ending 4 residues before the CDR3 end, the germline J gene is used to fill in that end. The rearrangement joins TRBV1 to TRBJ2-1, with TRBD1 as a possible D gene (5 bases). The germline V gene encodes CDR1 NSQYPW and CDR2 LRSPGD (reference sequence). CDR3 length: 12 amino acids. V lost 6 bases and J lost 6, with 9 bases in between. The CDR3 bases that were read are TGCACCTGCAGGCAGGGAATTGCT. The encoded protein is CTCRQGIA. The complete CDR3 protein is CTCRQGIAEQFF.